A single sample is the source of the 28 T cell receptor beta chains below, sequenced in a study of blood T cell repertoires in COVID-19 (dated by TCRdb to 2018 to 2020). The library was made by the immunoSEQ multiplex PCR assay. TCRdb took this table from immuneACCESS and kept in-frame rearrangements with V and J called. Such tables lack part of the clones; where checked against another copy, unresolved V genes explain under half of the gap, and the rest is unexplained. The sample data list about 240,000 clones, and roughly nine tenths of these were observed just once. The top ten clones comprise just over 7% of the sample. Sequencing input: peripheral blood. The origin of the receptors is a man aged 55 to 70 who had recovered from COVID-19.

This clone was counted a single time. The J gene is TRBJ1-1, the V gene TRBV19; D remains unclear. This CDR3 is built from 13 residues. Per germline, CDR1 LNHDA and CDR2 SQIVND (reference sequence). The V gene lost 4 bases and the J gene lost 5 bases, with 11 bases spanning the gap. CDR3 sequence reads: CASSTRRATEAFF. The CDR3 DNA sequence: TGTGCCAGTAGTACCCGGAGGGCTACTGAAGCTTTCTTT.

This chain links TRBV6-1 with TRBJ1-4, with 10 nucleotides matching TRBD1. Unmatched junction bases numbered 8, after V lost 6 bases and J lost 7 bases. The CDR3 consists of 15 residues. Germline-derived CDR1 and CDR2 are MNHNS and SASEGT. The CDR3 coding sequence is TGTGCCAGCAGAGGAAGACAGGGGGCCGGTGAAAAACTGTTTTTT. It specifies CASRGRQGAGEKLFF.

J is TRBJ1-5 and V is TRBV24-1, with TRBD1 matching over 7 bases. CDR3 size: 14 residues. The germline CDR1 and CDR2 sequences are KGHDR and SFDVKD. V trimming: 4 bases; J trimming: 7 bases; junction bases outside the gene matches: 6. CDR3 DNA: TGTGCCACCAGTGAGACAGGGAGCGGGCAGCCCCAGCATTTT. The encoded protein is CATSETGSGQPQHF.

The CDR3 region has the DNA TGTGCCAGCAGCTTCGGGACAGGGGGTGTCACTGAAGCTTTCTTT. Translation: CASSFGTGGVTEAFF. The gene calls are TRBV7-2 and TRBJ1-1; 11 nucleotides agree with TRBD1. This CDR3 has 15 amino acids. With 3 bases clipped from V and 4 bases from J, the junction kept 4 bases outside the gene matches. The germline V gene has CDR1 SGHTA and CDR2 FQGNSA.

The J gene is TRBJ1-6, the V gene TRBV6-5; D possibly corresponds to TRBD1 (6 bases). V lost 5 bases to trimming and J lost 8 bases, with 16 bases between them. Germline CDR1 and CDR2: MNHEY and SVGAGI. CDR3 length: 15 residues. The CDR3 spells CASSPYRTVDSPLHF. CDR3 DNA: TGTGCCAGCAGTCCGTACCGGACAGTCGATTCACCCCTCCACTTT.

The chain recombines TRBV24-1 with TRBJ2-5; D is ambiguous. This CDR3 contains 15 residues. V was trimmed by 3 bases and J by 5 bases, leaving 15 bases between them. In germline, CDR1 is KGHDR, CDR2 SFDVKD. The CDR3 spells CATSDGQAAKETQYF. Here the CDR3 DNA reads TGTGCCACCAGTGATGGCCAGGCCGCTAAGGAGACCCAGTACTTC.

The rearrangement uses TRBV6-5 and TRBJ2-1, with TRBD1 matching over 9 bases. The CDR3 sequence is 15 residues long. The trim removed 7 bases at V and 9 bases at J, leaving 13 bases unmatched. Germline CDR1 is MNHEY and CDR2 is SVGAGI. This chain's CDR3 is CASTPLDRGSGEQFF. The DNA for the CDR3 is TGTGCCAGCACCCCTCTGGACAGGGGAAGTGGTGAGCAGTTCTTC.

This clone came up once. This sequence joins TRBV27 and TRBJ1-6; D uncertain. V was shortened by 3 bases and J by 10 bases, with 10 bases between the two germline ends. Germline lookup yields CDR1 MNHEY and CDR2 SMNVEV (reference sequence). CDR3 length equals 13 residues. CDR3 in amino acids: CASSFRFLSPLHF. The CDR3 nucleotides are TGTGCCAGCAGTTTTCGGTTTTTATCACCCCTCCACTTT.

The chain recombines TRBV7-9 with TRBJ1-4; TRBD1 agrees at 7 bases. The CDR3 has 13 amino acids. J gave up 7 bases and V 8 bases, and 7 bases lay outside the gene matches. Germline lookup yields CDR1 SEHNR and CDR2 FQNEAQ (reference sequence). CDR3: CASQYRGSEKLFF. CDR3 coding DNA: TGTGCCAGCCAGTACAGGGGAAGTGAAAAACTGTTTTTT.

The chain employs TRBV5-1 and TRBJ2-1; tentatively, D is TRBD1 (6 bases). The CDR3 length is 14 residues. Trimming took off 5 bases at V and 3 bases at J, with 12 bases between the two ends. Germline values: CDR1 SGHRS, CDR2 YFSETQ. CDR3: CASSLTGNYNEQFF. CDR3 nucleotides: TGCGCCAGCAGTCTGACAGGTAACTACAATGAGCAGTTCTTC.

The rearrangement uses TRBV4-2 and TRBJ1-6; 11 nucleotides align to TRBD1. Germline V gene lookup returns CDR1 LGHNA and CDR2 YNFKEQ. V was pared by 6 bases and J by 9 bases, with 7 bases of the junction left unmatched. The CDR3 length is 15 residues. CDR3 region: CASRGTGGSGSPLHF. The DNA of the CDR3 is TGTGCCAGCAGGGGGACAGGGGGGTCGGGTTCACCCCTCCACTTT.

This chain joins TRBV5-1 and TRBJ1-2, with TRBD1 matching over 12 bases. With V trimmed by 1 base and J by 12 bases, 7 bases remained unmatched. CDR1 and CDR2 (germline): SGHRS, YFSETQ. The CDR3 totals 14 residues. The CDR3 DNA sequence: TGCGCCAGCAGCTTGCAGCAGGGACAGGGGGCGAACACCTTC. Protein: CASSLQQGQGANTF.

This chain connects TRBV5-1 to TRBJ1-4; 7 bases are a match to TRBD1. The ends lost 0 bases at V and 8 bases at J; junction bases unmatched: 10. The length of the CDR3 is 16 residues. Germline V gene data show CDR1 as SGHRS and CDR2 as YFSETQ. CDR3 loop: CASSLGGYRGSEKLFF. In DNA form, the CDR3 reads TGCGCCAGCAGCTTGGGAGGTTACAGGGGTTCGGAAAAACTGTTTTTT.

The chain recombines TRBV11-2 with TRBJ2-5; TRBD2 might be the D (5 bases). CDR3 size: 13 residues. The V end was cut by 7 bases, the J end by 1 base, with 10 bases between. Germline values: CDR1 SGHAT, CDR2 FQNNGV. The CDR3 loop is CASKRLAQETQYF. The CDR3 DNA is TGTGCCAGCAAGCGGCTAGCCCAAGAGACCCAGTACTTC. The variable domain in full, with the rest retrieved from reference TRBV11-2 and TRBJ2-5, is EAGVAQSPRYKIIEKRQSVAFWCNPISGHATLYWYQQILGQGPKLLIQFQNNGVVDDSQLPKDRFSAERLKGVDSTLKIQPAKLEDSAVYLCASKRLAQETQYFGPGTRLLVL.

The chain combines TRBV6-5 with TRBJ1-2, with TRBD1 as a possible D gene (6 bases). V dropped 5 bases and J dropped 4 bases, with 11 bases sitting between them. CDR3 length: 13 amino acids. Germline CDR1 reads MNHEY; CDR2 reads SVGAGI. The CDR3 loop reads CASSPQGTYGYTF. The CDR3 DNA follows: TGTGCCAGCAGTCCACAGGGAACCTATGGCTACACCTTC.

The chain uses TRBV11-2 and TRBJ1-1, with a weak D call TRBD1 (5 bases). V gave up 3 bases and J gave up 10 bases, with 21 bases separating them. The CDR3 is 15 amino acids. Germline CDR1 SGHAT, CDR2 FQNNGV. In DNA, the CDR3 is TGTGCCAGCAGCTTGATCGGGGGGGAAAGGCAAGGAGCTTTCTTT. Translating it yields CASSLIGGERQGAFF.

Details on this clone: This may be a read error: a much more frequent sequence differs by one nucleotide. The chain carries TRBV18 and TRBJ1-5, with a weak D call TRBD1 (6 bases). In germline, CDR1 is KGHSH, CDR2 LQKENI. Trimming took 6 bases from V and 3 from J, leaving 9 bases between them. The CDR3 consists of 13 residues. CDR3: CASSDRPNQPQHF. The CDR3 DNA reads TGTGCCAGCTCCGACAGGCCCAATCAGCCCCAGCATTTT.

The CDR3 is CSARGNNEQFF. The CDR3 region has the DNA TGCAGTGCCCGCGGAAACAATGAGCAGTTCTTC. The chain combines TRBV20-1 with TRBJ2-1, with D unresolved. CDR1 and CDR2 (germline): DFQATT, SNEGSKA (reference sequence). Deletions cut 6 bases from V and 5 bases from J, with 8 bases between. The CDR3 contains 11 residues.

The count of this clone is one. V and J are TRBV13 and TRBJ2-7, with no clear D. Germline assignment: CDR1 PRHDT and CDR2 FYEKMQ (reference sequence). V shed 4 bases and J shed 9 bases, with 28 bases lying between them. The CDR3 totals 17 residues. The CDR3 here is CASSSNAAYGRYMTQYF. CDR3 DNA sequence: TGTGCCAGCAGCTCGAATGCGGCTTATGGAAGGTACATGACGCAGTACTTC.

The chain employs TRBV18 and TRBJ2-3; 7 bases align to TRBD1. This CDR3 region has 14 residues. CDR1 is KGHSH, CDR2 LQKENI, per germline. Trimming removed 3 bases from V and 9 bases from J; junction bases left unmatched: 9. The CDR3 protein is CASSPQWDSSTQYF. Written as DNA, the CDR3 is TGTGCCAGCTCACCGCAATGGGACAGTTCAACGCAGTATTTT.

The chain is built from TRBV24-1 and TRBJ2-3, with D hard to call. Trimming took 4 bases from V and 0 from J, leaving 13 bases between them. The CDR3 spans 16 residues. CDR1 and CDR2 from the germline V gene are KGHDR and SFDVKD. The CDR3, as DNA: TGTGCCACCAGTGAGACCAGGATACTTAGCACAGATACGCAGTATTTT. As protein: CATSETRILSTDTQYF.

This clone was seen a single time. The V and J genes are TRBV3-1 (or the pseudogene TRBV3-2) and TRBJ2-3; the D is unclear. V was shortened by 4 bases and J by 0 bases, with 14 bases between the two germline ends. The CDR3 contains 16 residues. The germline gives CDR1 LGHDT, CDR2 YNNKEL (reference sequence). Here the CDR3 reads CASSPDRSLSTDTQYF. DNA for the CDR3: TGTGCCAGCAGCCCTGATCGGAGCCTGAGCACAGATACGCAGTATTTT.

V and J are TRBV27 and TRBJ2-2; weak D call: TRBD1 (6 bases). The CDR3 is made up of 15 amino acids. Per the germline V gene, CDR1 is MNHEY and CDR2 is SMNVEV (reference sequence). The V and J ends lost 6 bases and 4 bases respectively, with 15 bases between them. The chain's CDR3 is CASSLDRLSTGELFF. CDR3 coding DNA: TGTGCCAGCAGCCTCGACAGGTTAAGCACCGGGGAGCTGTTTTTT.

CDR3 loop: CATNLIGANTEAFF. The CDR3 DNA is TGTGCCACGAACCTTATCGGAGCGAACACTGAAGCTTTCTTT. The chain carries TRBV19 and TRBJ1-1; D not certain. The germline gives CDR1 LNHDA, CDR2 SQIVND (reference sequence). Trimming removed 10 bases from V and 1 base from J, with 16 bases in between. There are 14 residues in the CDR3.

The V and J genes are TRBV4-1 and TRBJ2-7; TRBD2 is a possible D gene (6 bases). With 1 base removed from V and 0 bases from J, the gap between germline ends came to 19 bases. The germline CDR1 and CDR2 sequences are MGHRA and YSYEKL. The CDR3 consists of 18 residues. CDR3 amino acids: CASSQVLSAGPSSYEQYF. CDR3 DNA: TGCGCCAGCAGCCAAGTCTTATCTGCGGGGCCAAGCTCCTACGAGCAGTACTTC.

The chain employs TRBV12-3 or TRBV12-4 and TRBJ2-5; no clear D. CDR3 length: 12 residues. Trimming took off 3 bases at V and 5 bases at J, with 7 bases between the two ends. In nucleotides, the CDR3 is TGTGCCAGCAGTTTCATCGGTGAGACCCAGTACTTC. Translation gives CASSFIGETQYF.

The chain recombines TRBV4-2 with TRBJ2-2; 11 bases are shared with TRBD2. This CDR3 spans 17 amino acids. Germline V gene data show CDR1 as LGHNA and CDR2 as YNFKEQ. V gave up 3 bases and J gave up 5 bases; unmatched junction bases: 8. This chain's CDR3 is CASSQSPSGGRTGELFF. DNA of the CDR3: TGTGCCAGCAGCCAGTCTCCTAGCGGGGGGCGGACCGGGGAGCTGTTTTTT.

The J gene is TRBJ2-7, the V gene TRBV10-3; possibly TRBD2 for D (6 bases). The germline V and J ends were trimmed by 10 bases and 1 base, with 14 bases remaining between them. The germline V gene encodes CDR1 ENHRY and CDR2 SYGVKD. This CDR3 is built from 13 residues. CDR3 amino acids: CATLERASYEQYF. CDR3 bases: TGTGCCACGTTGGAGCGGGCTTCCTACGAGCAGTACTTC.